The clone carrying this T cell receptor beta chain was found a few times. The antigen is undetermined. Indicated treatment: approximately 9-day PBMC culture with coronavirus spike peptide pools or control peptides (ViraFEST assay). CD4+ T cells of the unexposed donor were collected before the COVID-19 pandemic (2011-2018). The sample originates from a study of vaccination and CD4 T cells after COVID-19. With the Oncomine TCR Beta short-read assay, DNA from cultured CD4+ T cells was sequenced. CD4+ T cells were cultured, and genomic DNA was extracted from them. Each CDR3 protein is one row after TCRdb ran MiXCR on the PCR reads. This sample has around 10,000 distinct CDR3 sequences, with 34% found just once. Per germline, CDR1 SGHTA and CDR2 FQGNSA. The CDR3 consists of 14 residues. Trimming stripped 6 bases from V and 7 bases from J, with 16 bases between.

The chain links TRBV7-2 to TRBJ1-5; D is unresolved. Sequencing input: CD4+ T cells from blood, cultured in vitro. This TCR derives from a human donor in good health. CDR3 in amino acids: CASSLGHSNQPQHF. CDR3 DNA sequence: TGTGCCAGCAGTCTCGGTCATTCCAACCAGCCCCAGCATTTT.